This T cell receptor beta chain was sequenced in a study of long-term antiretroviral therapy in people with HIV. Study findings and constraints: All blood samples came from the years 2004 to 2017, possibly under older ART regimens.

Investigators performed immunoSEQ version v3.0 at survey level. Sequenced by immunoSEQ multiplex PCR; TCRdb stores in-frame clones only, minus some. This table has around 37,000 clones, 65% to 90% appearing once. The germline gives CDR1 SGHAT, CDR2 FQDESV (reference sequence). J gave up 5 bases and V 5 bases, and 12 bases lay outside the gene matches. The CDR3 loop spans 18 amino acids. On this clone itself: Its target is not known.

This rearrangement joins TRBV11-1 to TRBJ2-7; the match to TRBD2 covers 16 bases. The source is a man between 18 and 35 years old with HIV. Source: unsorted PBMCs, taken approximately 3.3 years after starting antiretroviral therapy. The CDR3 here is CASSLSGTSGRAGNEQYF. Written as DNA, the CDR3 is TGTGCCAGCAGCCTCTCCGGGACTAGCGGGAGGGCCGGAAACGAGCAGTACTTC.